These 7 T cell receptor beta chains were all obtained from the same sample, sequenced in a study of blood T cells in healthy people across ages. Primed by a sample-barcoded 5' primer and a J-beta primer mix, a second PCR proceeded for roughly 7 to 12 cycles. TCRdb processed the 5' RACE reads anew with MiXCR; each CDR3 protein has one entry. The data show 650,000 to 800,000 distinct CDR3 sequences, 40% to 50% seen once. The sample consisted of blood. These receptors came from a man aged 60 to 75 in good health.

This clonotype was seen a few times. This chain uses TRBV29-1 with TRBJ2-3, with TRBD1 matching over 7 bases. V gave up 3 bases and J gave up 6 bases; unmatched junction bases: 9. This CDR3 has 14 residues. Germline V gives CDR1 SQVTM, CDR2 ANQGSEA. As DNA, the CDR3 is TGCAGCGTTGATCGGGCAGGGGGTACGGATACGCAGTATTTT. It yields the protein CSVDRAGGTDTQYF.

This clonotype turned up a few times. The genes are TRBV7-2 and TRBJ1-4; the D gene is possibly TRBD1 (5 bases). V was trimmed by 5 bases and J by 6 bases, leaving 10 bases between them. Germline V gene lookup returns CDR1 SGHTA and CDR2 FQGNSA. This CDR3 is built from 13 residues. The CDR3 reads CASSPVGHEKLFF. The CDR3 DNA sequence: TGTGCCAGCAGCCCAGTGGGACATGAAAAACTGTTTTTT.

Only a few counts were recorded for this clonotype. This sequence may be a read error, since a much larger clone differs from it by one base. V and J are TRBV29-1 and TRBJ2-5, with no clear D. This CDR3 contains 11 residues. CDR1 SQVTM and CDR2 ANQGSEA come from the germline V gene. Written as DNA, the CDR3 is TGCAGTCGTAGGGCCGGAGAGACCCAGTACTTC. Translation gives CSRRAGETQYF.

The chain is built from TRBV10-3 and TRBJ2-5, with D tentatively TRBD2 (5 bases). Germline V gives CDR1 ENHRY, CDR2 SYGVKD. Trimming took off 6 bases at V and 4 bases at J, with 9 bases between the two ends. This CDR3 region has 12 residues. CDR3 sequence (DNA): TGTGCCATCAGCAGAGGAGGAGAGACCCAGTACTTC. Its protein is CAISRGGETQYF.

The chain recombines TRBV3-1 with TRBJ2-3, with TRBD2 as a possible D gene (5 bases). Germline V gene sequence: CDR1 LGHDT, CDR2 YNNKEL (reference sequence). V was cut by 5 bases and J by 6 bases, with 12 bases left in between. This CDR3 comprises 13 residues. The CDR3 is CASSDPPGDTQYF. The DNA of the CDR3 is TGTGCCAGCAGCGACCCGCCGGGGGATACGCAGTATTTT.

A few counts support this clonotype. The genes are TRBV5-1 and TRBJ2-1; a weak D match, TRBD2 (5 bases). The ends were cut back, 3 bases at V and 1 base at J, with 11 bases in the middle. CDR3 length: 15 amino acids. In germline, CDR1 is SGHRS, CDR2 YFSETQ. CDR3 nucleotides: TGCGCCAGCAGCTCAGCTCGGGAATCCTACAATGAGCAGTTCTTC. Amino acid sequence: CASSSARESYNEQFF.

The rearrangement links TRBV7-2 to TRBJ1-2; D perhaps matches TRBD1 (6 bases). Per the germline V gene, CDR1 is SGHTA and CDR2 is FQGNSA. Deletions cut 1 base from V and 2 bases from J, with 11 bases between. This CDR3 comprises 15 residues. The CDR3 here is CASSLGTVPNYGYTF. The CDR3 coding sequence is TGTGCCAGCAGCTTAGGGACAGTCCCCAACTATGGCTACACCTTC.